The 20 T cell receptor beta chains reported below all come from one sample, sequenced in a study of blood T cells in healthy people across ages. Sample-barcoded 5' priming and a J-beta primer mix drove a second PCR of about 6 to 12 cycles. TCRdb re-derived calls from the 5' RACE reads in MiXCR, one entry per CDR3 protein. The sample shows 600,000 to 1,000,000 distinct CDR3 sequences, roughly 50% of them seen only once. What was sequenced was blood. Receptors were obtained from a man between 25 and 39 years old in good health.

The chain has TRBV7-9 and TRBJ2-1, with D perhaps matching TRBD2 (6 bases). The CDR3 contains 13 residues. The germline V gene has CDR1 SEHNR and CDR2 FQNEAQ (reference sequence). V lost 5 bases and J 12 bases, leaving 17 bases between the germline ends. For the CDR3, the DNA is TGTGCCAGCAGCCCGAGCCGGGGGTACGGGCAGTTCTTC. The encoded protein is CASSPSRGYGQFF.

CDR3 bases: TGCGCCAGCAGCGAAATGACAGGGGGCTCCGGGAACTATGGCTACACCTTC. Amino acid sequence: CASSEMTGGSGNYGYTF. The chain carries TRBV5-1 and TRBJ1-2; 10 bases line up with TRBD1. Trimming removed 4 bases from V and 2 bases from J; junction bases left unmatched: 11. Looked up from germline, CDR1 is SGHRS and CDR2 is YFSETQ. The CDR3 length is 17 residues.

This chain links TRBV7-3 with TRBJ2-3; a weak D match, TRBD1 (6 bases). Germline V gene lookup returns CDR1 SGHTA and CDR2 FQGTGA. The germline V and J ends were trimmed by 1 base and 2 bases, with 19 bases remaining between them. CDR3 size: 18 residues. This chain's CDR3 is CASSLNRPRGGPTDTQYF. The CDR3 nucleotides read TGTGCCAGCAGCTTAAACCGACCCCGAGGGGGACCCACAGATACGCAGTATTTT.

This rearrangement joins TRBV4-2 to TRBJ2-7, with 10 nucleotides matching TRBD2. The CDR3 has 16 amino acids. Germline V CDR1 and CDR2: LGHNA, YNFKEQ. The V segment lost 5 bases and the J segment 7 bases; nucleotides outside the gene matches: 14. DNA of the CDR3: TGTGCCAGCAGCGAGGGTCTTAGCGGGAGGAGTGCGGAGCAGTACTTC. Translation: CASSEGLSGRSAEQYF.

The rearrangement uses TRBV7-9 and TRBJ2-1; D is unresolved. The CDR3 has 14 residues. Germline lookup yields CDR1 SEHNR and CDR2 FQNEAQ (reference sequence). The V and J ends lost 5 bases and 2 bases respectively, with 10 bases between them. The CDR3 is CASSKPIAYNEQFF. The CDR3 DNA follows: TGTGCCAGCAGCAAGCCAATAGCCTACAATGAGCAGTTCTTC.

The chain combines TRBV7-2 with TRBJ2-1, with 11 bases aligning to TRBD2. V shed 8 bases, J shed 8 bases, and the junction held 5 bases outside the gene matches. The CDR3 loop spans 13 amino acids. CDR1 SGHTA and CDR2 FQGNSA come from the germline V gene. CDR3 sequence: CASLTSGIDEQFF. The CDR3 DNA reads TGTGCCAGCCTGACTAGCGGGATAGATGAGCAGTTCTTC.

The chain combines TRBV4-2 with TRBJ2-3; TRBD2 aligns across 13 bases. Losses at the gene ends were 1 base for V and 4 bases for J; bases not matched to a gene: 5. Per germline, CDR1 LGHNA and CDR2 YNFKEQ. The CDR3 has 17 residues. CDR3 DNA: TGTGCCAGCAGCCAAGCTACTAGCGGGGGGGGAGCAGATACGCAGTATTTT. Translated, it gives CASSQATSGGGADTQYF.

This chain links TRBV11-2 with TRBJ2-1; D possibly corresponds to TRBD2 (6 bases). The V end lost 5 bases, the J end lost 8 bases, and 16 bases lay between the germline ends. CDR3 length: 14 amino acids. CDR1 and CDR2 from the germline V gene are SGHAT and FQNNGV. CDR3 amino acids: CASSPLMGGYEQFF. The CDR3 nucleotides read TGTGCCAGCAGCCCCCTGATGGGGGGTTATGAGCAGTTCTTC.

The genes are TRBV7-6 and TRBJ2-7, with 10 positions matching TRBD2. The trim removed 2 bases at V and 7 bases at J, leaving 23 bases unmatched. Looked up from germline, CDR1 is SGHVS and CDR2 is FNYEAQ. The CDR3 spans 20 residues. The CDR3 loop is CASSLLSLAGVVGSYNEQYF. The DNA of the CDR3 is TGTGCCAGCAGCTTACTTTCGCTAGCGGGAGTAGTAGGCTCCTACAATGAGCAGTACTTC.

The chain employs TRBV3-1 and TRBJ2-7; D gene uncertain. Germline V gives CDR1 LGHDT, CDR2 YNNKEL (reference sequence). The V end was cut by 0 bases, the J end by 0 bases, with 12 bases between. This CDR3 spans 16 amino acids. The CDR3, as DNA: TGTGCCAGCAGCCAAGATATACGGCTAGTCTCCTACGAGCAGTACTTC. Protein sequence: CASSQDIRLVSYEQYF.

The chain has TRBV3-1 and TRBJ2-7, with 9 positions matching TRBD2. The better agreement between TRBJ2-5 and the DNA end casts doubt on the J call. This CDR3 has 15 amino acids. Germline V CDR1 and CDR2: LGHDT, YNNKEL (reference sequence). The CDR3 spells CASSQLAGAGETQYF. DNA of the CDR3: TGTGCCAGCAGCCAATTAGCGGGAGCGGGGGAGACCCAGTACTTC.

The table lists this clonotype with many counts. The chain's CDR3 is CSASGSGGLLETQYF. The CDR3 DNA reads TGCAGTGCTAGCGGGTCCGGGGGCCTGCTTGAGACCCAGTACTTC. V and J are TRBV20-1 and TRBJ2-5; D may be TRBD1 or TRBD2 (6 bases each). The V end was cut by 3 bases, the J end by 5 bases, with 19 bases between. Looked up from germline, CDR1 is DFQATT and CDR2 is SNEGSKA (reference sequence). The CDR3 has 15 amino acids.

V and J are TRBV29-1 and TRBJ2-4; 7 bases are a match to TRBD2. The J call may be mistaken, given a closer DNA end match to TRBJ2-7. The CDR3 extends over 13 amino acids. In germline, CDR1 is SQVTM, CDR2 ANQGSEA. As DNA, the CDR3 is TGCAGCGTTTTGAGGGGCGGGGGATCCGAGCAGTACTTC. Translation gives CSVLRGGGSEQYF.

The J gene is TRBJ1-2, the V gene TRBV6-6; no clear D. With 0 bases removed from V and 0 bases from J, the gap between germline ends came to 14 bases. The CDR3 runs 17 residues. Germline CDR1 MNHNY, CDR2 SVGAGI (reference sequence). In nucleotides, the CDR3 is TGTGCCAGCAGTTACTCGAGTTCTCACAGAACTAACTATGGCTACACCTTC. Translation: CASSYSSSHRTNYGYTF.

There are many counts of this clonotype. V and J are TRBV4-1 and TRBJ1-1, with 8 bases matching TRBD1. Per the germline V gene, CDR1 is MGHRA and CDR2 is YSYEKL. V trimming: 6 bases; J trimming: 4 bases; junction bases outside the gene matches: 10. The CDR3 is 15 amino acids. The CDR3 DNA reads TGCGCCAGCAGACGCGGACAGGGAGGGAGCACTGAAGCTTTCTTT. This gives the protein CASRRGQGGSTEAFF.

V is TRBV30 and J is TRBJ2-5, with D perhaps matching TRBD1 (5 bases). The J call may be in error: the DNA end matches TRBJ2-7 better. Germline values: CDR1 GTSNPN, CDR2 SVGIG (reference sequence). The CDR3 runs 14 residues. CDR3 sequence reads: CAWSGRQPTYEQYF. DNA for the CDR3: TGTGCCTGGAGTGGGAGACAGCCGACCTACGAGCAGTACTTC.

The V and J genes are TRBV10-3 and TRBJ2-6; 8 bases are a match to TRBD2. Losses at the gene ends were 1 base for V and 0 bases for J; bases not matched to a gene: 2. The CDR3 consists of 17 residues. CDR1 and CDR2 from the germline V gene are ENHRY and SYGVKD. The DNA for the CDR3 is TGTGCCATCAGTGAGTTTAGCGGGGACTCTGGGGCCAACGTCCTGACTTTC. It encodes CAISEFSGDSGANVLTF.

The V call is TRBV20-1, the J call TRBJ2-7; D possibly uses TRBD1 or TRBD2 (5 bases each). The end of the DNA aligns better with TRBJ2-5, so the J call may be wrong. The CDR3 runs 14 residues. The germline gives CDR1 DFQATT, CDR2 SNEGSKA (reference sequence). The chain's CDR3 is CSARGPLGAETQYF. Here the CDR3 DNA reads TGCAGTGCTAGGGGACCCCTCGGCGCGGAGACCCAGTACTTC.

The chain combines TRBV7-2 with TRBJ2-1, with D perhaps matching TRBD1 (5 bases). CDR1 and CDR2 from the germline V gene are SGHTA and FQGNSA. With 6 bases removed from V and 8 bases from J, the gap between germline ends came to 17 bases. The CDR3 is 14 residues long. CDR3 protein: CASRAGFSYDEQFF. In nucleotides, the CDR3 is TGTGCCAGCAGAGCAGGGTTTAGTTACGATGAGCAGTTCTTC.

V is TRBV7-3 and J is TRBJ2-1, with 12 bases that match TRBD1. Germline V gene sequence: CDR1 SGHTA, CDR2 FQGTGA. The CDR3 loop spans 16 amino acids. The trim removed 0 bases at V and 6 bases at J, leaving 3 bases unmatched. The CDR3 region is CASSLTGTGGFNEQFF. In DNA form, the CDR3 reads TGTGCCAGCAGCTTAACGGGGACAGGGGGCTTCAATGAGCAGTTCTTC.